This entry lists 17 T cell receptor beta chains sequenced from one sample in a study of T-cell reconstitution after alpha-beta-depleted transplantation in children. Preparation of the TCRbeta library involved a method that used unique molecular identifiers. Via MiXCR, TCRdb re-called the PCR reads, giving one row per CDR3 protein. This sample has about 97,000 distinct CDR3 sequences, with roughly 7.2% found just once. The sample here was PBMCs, taken before TCRalphabeta/CD19-depleted stem cell transplant. Every receptor here comes from a boy between 2 and 10 years old with acute lymphoblastic leukemia, due to receive a stem cell transplant.

This clonotype was observed a handful of times. The chain is built from TRBV4-1 and TRBJ2-5; TRBD1 matches 8 bases. Germline CDR1 and CDR2: MGHRA and YSYEKL. The CDR3 spans 13 residues. The trim removed 3 bases at V and 9 bases at J, leaving 6 bases unmatched. This CDR3 is CASSQDRDAAQYF. The CDR3 DNA reads TGCGCCAGCAGCCAGGACAGGGACGCAGCCCAGTACTTC.

This clonotype was detected a few times. The J gene is TRBJ2-5, the V gene TRBV7-9; 8 bases match TRBD1. The length of the CDR3 is 13 residues. V shed 5 bases and J 4 bases; nucleotides not matched to a gene: 3. Germline CDR1 is SEHNR and CDR2 is FQNEAQ (reference sequence). This CDR3 is CASSPDRGETQYF. As DNA, the CDR3 is TGTGCCAGCAGCCCAGACAGGGGAGAGACCCAGTACTTC.

V and J are TRBV18 and TRBJ2-7, with 10 bases lining up with TRBD1. This CDR3 spans 14 amino acids. V lost 5 bases and J lost 6; bases outside the gene matches: 7. Germline assignment: CDR1 KGHSH and CDR2 LQKENI. CDR3 sequence: CASSVEGTGVEQYF. The CDR3 coding sequence is TGTGCCAGCTCAGTCGAAGGGACAGGGGTCGAGCAGTACTTC.

This clonotype has more than one count but fewer than ten. The V gene is TRBV5-1, the J gene TRBJ2-7; D is perhaps TRBD2 (5 bases). Germline CDR1 reads SGHRS; CDR2 reads YFSETQ. The CDR3 spans 13 residues. Trimming left V 4 bases short and J 2 bases short, with 10 bases between. CDR3 region: CASSPAGTYEQYF. CDR3 sequence (DNA): TGCGCCAGCAGCCCTGCGGGCACCTACGAGCAGTACTTC.

This clonotype was detected ten times or more. As DNA, the CDR3 is TGCAGCGCTGCGACAGGGAGAAACTATGGCTACACCTTC. It encodes CSAATGRNYGYTF. The chain is built from TRBV29-1 and TRBJ1-2; 7 bases map to TRBD1. The CDR3 is 13 amino acids. Germline V CDR1 and CDR2: SQVTM, ANQGSEA. V lost 7 bases, J lost 2 bases, and 7 bases stayed unmatched.

In its sample, this clonotype was seen many times. The genes are TRBV27 and TRBJ1-2; 8 bases match TRBD1. Germline CDR1 reads MNHEY; CDR2 reads SMNVEV (reference sequence). Trimming at V came to 7 bases and at J to 1 base, leaving 8 bases not matched to a gene. This CDR3 has 15 amino acids. The CDR3 DNA reads TGTGCCAGCACCCCTGGGACAGGAAATAACTATGGCTACACCTTC. Its protein is CASTPGTGNNYGYTF.

This clonotype was observed a handful of times. The genes are TRBV12-3 or TRBV12-4 and TRBJ2-7, with 8 positions matching TRBD2. This CDR3 is built from 14 residues. The J segment lost 7 bases and the V segment lost 6 bases, leaving 11 bases of the junction unmatched. The CDR3 sequence: CASRTSTRGGEQYF. Here the CDR3 DNA reads TGTGCCAGCAGAACATCTACCCGGGGGGGAGAGCAGTACTTC.

DNA of the CDR3: TGTGCCAGCAGCTCAACCACTACGCGGGGGGGCGTATTATACGAGCAGTACTTC. Amino acids: CASSSTTTRGGVLYEQYF. The rearrangement links TRBV7-3 to TRBJ2-7, with 9 bases aligning to TRBD2. Per the germline V gene, CDR1 is SGHTA and CDR2 is FQGTGA. CDR3 length: 18 residues. V was clipped by 4 bases and J by 4 bases; unmatched bases: 17.

This clonotype has only a few counts. The V and J genes are TRBV2 and TRBJ2-1; a possible D gene is TRBD2 (6 bases). The CDR3 has 15 amino acids. V was pared by 1 base and J by 2 bases, with 9 bases between. Germline lookup yields CDR1 SNHLY and CDR2 FYNNEI. In DNA, the CDR3 is TGTGCCAGCAGTGAAGGGGGGGAACCCTACAATGAGCAGTTCTTC. Its protein is CASSEGGEPYNEQFF.

The chain recombines TRBV7-7 with TRBJ2-5, with D perhaps being TRBD1 or TRBD2 (5 bases each). The CDR3 length is 14 residues. V was trimmed by 1 base and J by 2 bases, leaving 8 bases between them. CDR1 is SSHAT and CDR2 is FNYEAQ in the germline V gene (reference sequence). The CDR3 loop is CASSLGGDQETQYF. The CDR3 DNA sequence: TGTGCCAGCAGCTTAGGAGGGGATCAAGAGACCCAGTACTTC. The full variable domain, rest sourced from reference TRBV7-7 and TRBJ2-5, is GAGVSQSPRYKVTKRGQDVTLRCDPISSHATLYWYQQALGQGPEFLTYFNYEAQPDKSGLPSDRFSAERPEGSISTLTIQRTEQRDSAMYRCASSLGGDQETQYFGPGTRLLVL.

This clonotype was found many times. The J gene is TRBJ1-3, the V gene TRBV29-1, with no clear D. The germline V gene encodes CDR1 SQVTM and CDR2 ANQGSEA. CDR3 length: 13 amino acids. The V end lost 0 bases, the J end lost 4 bases, and 7 bases lay between the germline ends. The CDR3 DNA reads TGCAGCGTTGAAGAACGAGGGGGAAACACCATATATTTT. Translated, it gives CSVEERGGNTIYF.

This clonotype has a count of ten or more. The chain has TRBV3-1 and TRBJ1-2; D may be TRBD1 (5 bases). This CDR3 is 13 amino acids long. The V end lost 4 bases, the J end lost 4 bases, and 10 bases lay between the germline ends. CDR1 and CDR2 (germline): LGHDT, YNNKEL (reference sequence). CDR3 sequence: CASSRDSFYGYTF. For the CDR3, the DNA is TGTGCCAGCAGCCGCGACAGTTTCTATGGCTACACCTTC. The full variable domain, completed using reference TRBV3-1 and TRBJ1-2, is DTAVSQTPKYLVTQMGNDKSIKCEQNLGHDTMYWYKQDSKKFLKIMFSYNNKELIINETVPNRFSPKSPDKAHLNLHINSLELGDSAVYFCASSRDSFYGYTFGSGTRLTVV.

This clonotype has a count of ten or more. The chain couples TRBV9 to TRBJ1-5, with D possibly being TRBD1 (6 bases). V lost 2 bases and J lost 2, with 11 bases in between. Germline V lookup: CDR1 SGDLS, CDR2 YYNGEE. This CDR3 comprises 15 residues. The CDR3 coding sequence is TGTGCCAGCAGCGTGGAGGGGGGCGGCAATCAGCCCCAGCATTTT. It specifies CASSVEGGGNQPQHF.

This clonotype was observed many times. The chain employs TRBV5-1 and TRBJ2-1; unclear D gene. V was shortened by 0 bases and J by 4 bases, with 8 bases between the two germline ends. CDR3 length: 14 amino acids. Germline loops: CDR1 SGHRS, CDR2 YFSETQ. CDR3 in DNA: TGCGCCAGCAGCTTGGATGGCCAATACAATGAGCAGTTCTTC. Its translation is CASSLDGQYNEQFF.

The chain carries TRBV23-1 and TRBJ2-1; perhaps TRBD2 as D (6 bases). TRBV23-1 is an open reading frame, and its role is uncertain. The ends were cut back, 8 bases at V and 5 bases at J, with 10 bases in the middle. There are 12 residues in the CDR3. CDR3 DNA sequence: TGCGCCAGCGGGACGGGGGACAATGAGCAGTTCTTC. It codes for CASGTGDNEQFF.

The rearrangement joins TRBV12-3 or TRBV12-4 to TRBJ2-1, with TRBD1 matching over 7 bases. V lost 5 bases, J lost 3 bases, and 7 bases stayed unmatched. The CDR3 totals 15 residues. DNA of the CDR3: TGTGCCAGCAGTCGACAGGGTGGGGGCTACAATGAGCAGTTCTTC. It is translated as CASSRQGGGYNEQFF.

This clonotype was counted ten times or more. The chain couples TRBV12-3 or TRBV12-4 to TRBJ2-5; unclear D gene. V lost 3 bases and J lost 2, with 13 bases in between. The CDR3 is 15 residues long. This CDR3 reads CASSFSGLNQETQYF. The CDR3 nucleotides are TGTGCCAGCAGTTTTTCCGGTTTGAATCAAGAGACCCAGTACTTC.